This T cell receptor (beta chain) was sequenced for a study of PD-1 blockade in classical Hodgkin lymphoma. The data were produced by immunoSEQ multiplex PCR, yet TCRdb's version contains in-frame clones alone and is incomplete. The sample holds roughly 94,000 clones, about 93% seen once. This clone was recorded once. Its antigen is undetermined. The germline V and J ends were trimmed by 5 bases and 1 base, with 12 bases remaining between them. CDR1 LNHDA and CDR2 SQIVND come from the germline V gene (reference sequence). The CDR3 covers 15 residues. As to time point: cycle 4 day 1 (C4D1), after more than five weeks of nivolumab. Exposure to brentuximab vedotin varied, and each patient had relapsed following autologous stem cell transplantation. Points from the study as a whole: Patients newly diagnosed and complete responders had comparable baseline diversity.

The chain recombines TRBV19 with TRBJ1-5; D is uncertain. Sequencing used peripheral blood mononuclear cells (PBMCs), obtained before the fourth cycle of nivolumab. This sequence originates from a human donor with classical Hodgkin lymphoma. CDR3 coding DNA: TGTGCCAGTAGTGTTTTCGGGCAGAGCAATCAGCCCCAGCATTTT. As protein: CASSVFGQSNQPQHF.